The T cell receptor (beta chain) under discussion was sequenced for a study of T cells after yellow fever vaccination (dated by TCRdb to between 2018 and 2020). The study in broad terms: Libraries from fractions with low cell numbers were prepared with the SMART-Seq v4 Ultra Low Input RNA kit. Bulk TCR alpha and beta repertoires were sequenced longitudinally to track T-cell clones before and after primary and booster YFV17D yellow fever vaccination. Two healthy male donors, one aged 18 to 29 and one aged 30 to 40 years, made up the cohort. Blood samples were taken at several timepoints before and after primary and secondary immunization, and bulk PBMC replicates and cell subsets were isolated.

Concerning this clonotype: Its antigen remains unidentified. There are no base qualities to consult, and no much larger clone falls within one base.

TCR cDNA was synthesized by 5'RACE template switching, through which a universal primer site and unique molecular identifiers were introduced. Priming of cDNA synthesis was performed from both the TCR alpha and TCR beta constant segments. Library amplification used two PCR steps, and the second PCR step added sample barcodes and sequencing adapters. Sequencing of libraries was done on Illumina HiSeq 2500 (2x100 bp) or NovaSeq (2x150 bp). From the authors' description of their analysis: Demultiplexing of reads and collapsing into UMI consensus sequences were performed with MIGEC, and V(D)J alignment was carried out with MiXCR. Using edgeR on replicate PBMC samples, clonotypes were called vaccine-responding if FDR was below 0.01 and the log2 fold change was above 5 up to day 15. Each bulk clonotype received a CD4 or CD8 identity based on whether the sequenced CD4 or CD8 repertoire contained that clonotype at higher abundance. TCRdb itself trimmed the public reads at Q25 with fastp, ran MiXCR and retained productive beta chains. Entries are consolidated by CDR3 protein sequence, retaining the most common genes and DNA. V and J calls and clone size were set by TCRdb, not the authors. In all, the sample holds 450,000 to 550,000 distinct CDR3 sequences, and less than 20% of those were seen once. The leading ten clones occupy roughly an eighth of the sample.

CDR1 and CDR2 were assigned from the germline V gene (reference sequence) as DFQATT and SNEGSKA. The cysteine opens and the phenylalanine closes a CDR3 of 14 amino acids. The sequence is cut down to CDR3 DNA, 42 bases in frame from base 1. Here V drops 0 bases and J drops 3 bases, and the junction holds 5 bases not matched to any gene. Beyond this particular receptor, the publication reports: After the booster, most clones that had expanded after primary vaccination were detected again (approximately 97% of CD4 and more than 80% of CD8), suggesting broad maintenance of memory. A small share of clonotypes was detected in both CD4 and CD8 compartments, with the overlap likely arising from convergent recombination. The study included only a couple of donors, which limits how far the findings can be generalized. Because abundant contaminating clonotypes from the bulk population could be contained in FACS-sorted repertoires, computational filtering was required. Compared with the primary T-cell response, the secondary T-cell response was weaker but faster, peaking on day 5 rather than day 15.

In light of the paper, this sample's treatment or condition label describes: live attenuated yellow fever vaccine strain. At every blood-draw timepoint, two biological replicates of bulk PBMCs were collected. PBMCs were isolated from peripheral blood using a standard Ficoll-Paque protocol. RNA was extracted with TriZol from bulk PBMCs, CD4 and CD8 fractions, and dextramer-positive and dextramer-negative fractions. The sequence was obtained from a man under 40 who received the YFV17D yellow fever vaccine. The source was PBMCs, collected 15 days after the yellow fever booster vaccination. The chain links TRBV20-1 with TRBJ2-7; 7 of the junction bases match TRBD1. CDR3 loop: CSARDRQGLYEQYF. In nucleotides, the sequence is TGCAGTGCTAGAGATCGACAGGGCCTCTACGAGCAGTACTTC.